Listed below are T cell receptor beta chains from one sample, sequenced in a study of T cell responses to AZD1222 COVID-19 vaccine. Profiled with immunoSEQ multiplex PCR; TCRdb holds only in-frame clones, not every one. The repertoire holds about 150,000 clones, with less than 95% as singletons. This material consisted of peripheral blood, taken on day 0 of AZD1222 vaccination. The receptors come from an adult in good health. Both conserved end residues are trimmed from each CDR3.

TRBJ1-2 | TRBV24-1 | ATSDLGAFGEYFNYGYT
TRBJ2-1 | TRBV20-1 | SASWLAGVNEQF
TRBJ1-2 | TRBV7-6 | ASSSDRLTGYT
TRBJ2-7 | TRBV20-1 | SASWPSSYEQY
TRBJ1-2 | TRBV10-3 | AISKTPGPTARYGYT
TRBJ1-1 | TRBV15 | ATSRDVGAVTEAF
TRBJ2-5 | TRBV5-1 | ASSLAGAQETQY
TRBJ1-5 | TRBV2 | ASSTGGGNQPQH
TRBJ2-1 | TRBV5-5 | ASSSRGSSYNEQF
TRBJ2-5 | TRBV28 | ASSLLGETQY
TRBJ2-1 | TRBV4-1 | ASSQVSGSLMYEQF
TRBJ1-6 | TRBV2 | ASTLGQGARNSPLH
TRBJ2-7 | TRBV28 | ASSQLEPGLAGGGYEQY
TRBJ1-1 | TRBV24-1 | ATSDSTLNTEAF
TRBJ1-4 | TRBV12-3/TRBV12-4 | ASTGGEKLF
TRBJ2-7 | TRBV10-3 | ATSPTDPSYEQY
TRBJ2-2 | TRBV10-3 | AIKVGQGEYDTGELF
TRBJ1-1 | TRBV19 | ASLRTRGQGRNTEAF
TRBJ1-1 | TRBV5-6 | ASSWDSSNVDTEAF
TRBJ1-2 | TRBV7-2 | ASSLDRGWDGYT
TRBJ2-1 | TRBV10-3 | AISESSGRGLNEQF
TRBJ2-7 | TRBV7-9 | ASSSSKSYEQY
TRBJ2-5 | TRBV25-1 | ASSESGTSQETQY
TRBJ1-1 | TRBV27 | ASSLGTANTEAF
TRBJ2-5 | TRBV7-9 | ASSLFGGEETQY
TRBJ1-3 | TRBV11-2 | ASSLTRNGQVSGNTIY
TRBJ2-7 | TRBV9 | ASSVLAGGGGEYAEQY
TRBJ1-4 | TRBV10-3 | AISEMLREKLF
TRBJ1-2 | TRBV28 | ASSTPGQGVGYT
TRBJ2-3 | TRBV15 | ATSRGGTDTQY
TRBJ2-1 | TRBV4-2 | ASSTTSGSDMAYNEQF
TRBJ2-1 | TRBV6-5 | ASSYSADEQF
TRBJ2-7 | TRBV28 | ASSLQNFLGQSYEQY
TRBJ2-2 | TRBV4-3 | ASSQAAGGMGGELF
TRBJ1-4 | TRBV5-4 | ASSLATGGVNEKLF
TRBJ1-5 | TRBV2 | ASSEGRGLLVNQPQH
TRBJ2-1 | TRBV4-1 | ASSQLSGSNEQF
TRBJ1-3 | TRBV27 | ASSLLGGGSGNTIY
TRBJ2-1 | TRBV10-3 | AISEVRTSSSYNEQF
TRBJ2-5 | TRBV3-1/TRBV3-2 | ASSQDTGELETQY
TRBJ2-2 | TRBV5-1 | ASSQWDTGELF
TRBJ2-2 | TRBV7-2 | ASSWGLDTGELF
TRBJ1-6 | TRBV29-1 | SVGQGDSPLH
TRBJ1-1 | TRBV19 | ASSKGPGLNTEAF
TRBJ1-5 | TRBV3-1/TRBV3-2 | ASSQGRNQPQH
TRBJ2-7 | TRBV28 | ASSSTPVGAPYEQY
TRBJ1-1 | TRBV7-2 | ASSPGTGLGGDTEAF
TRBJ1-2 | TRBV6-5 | ASSYEQRTGYT
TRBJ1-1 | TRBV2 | ASGDRVNTEAF
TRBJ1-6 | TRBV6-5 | ASTPGQRNSPLH
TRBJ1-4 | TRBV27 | ASSLSGRRGEKLF